This record looks at one TCR beta chain sequence and its context. The study excluded patients with uncontrolled infection, other autoimmune disease, pregnancy or lactation. This entry is derived from a study of T cells in Graves' hyperthyroidism and ophthalmopathy. TCR beta CDR3 regions were amplified from RNA. TCR CDR3 underwent first-round RT-PCR with the HTBI primer set. TCRdb itself ran the multiplex PCR reads through MiXCR, one entry per CDR3 protein. The data show roughly 510,000 distinct CDR3 sequences, approximately 49% seen once. The germline V gene has CDR1 PRHDT and CDR2 FYEKMQ (reference sequence). The CDR3 extends over 17 amino acids. Trimming took off 7 bases at V and 2 bases at J, with 21 bases between the two ends.

This chain connects TRBV13 to TRBJ1-5; D is perhaps TRBD1 (5 bases). The sequenced material came from peripheral blood or thyroid tissue (not recorded which). The receptor was derived from an adult woman with Graves' disease, either hyperthyroidism or ophthalmopathy (not recorded which). The DNA for the CDR3 is TGTGCCAGCACCCCCCGCTTGGGAGGGGCGGGCAATCAGCCCCAGCATTTT. This encodes CASTPRLGGAGNQPQHF. The full variable domain, rest sourced from reference TRBV13 and TRBJ1-5, is AAGVIQSPRHLIKEKRETATLKCYPIPRHDTVYWYQQGPGQDPQFLISFYEKMQSDKGSIPDRFSAQQFSDYHSELNMSSLELGDSALYFCASTPRLGGAGNQPQHFGDGTRLSIL.